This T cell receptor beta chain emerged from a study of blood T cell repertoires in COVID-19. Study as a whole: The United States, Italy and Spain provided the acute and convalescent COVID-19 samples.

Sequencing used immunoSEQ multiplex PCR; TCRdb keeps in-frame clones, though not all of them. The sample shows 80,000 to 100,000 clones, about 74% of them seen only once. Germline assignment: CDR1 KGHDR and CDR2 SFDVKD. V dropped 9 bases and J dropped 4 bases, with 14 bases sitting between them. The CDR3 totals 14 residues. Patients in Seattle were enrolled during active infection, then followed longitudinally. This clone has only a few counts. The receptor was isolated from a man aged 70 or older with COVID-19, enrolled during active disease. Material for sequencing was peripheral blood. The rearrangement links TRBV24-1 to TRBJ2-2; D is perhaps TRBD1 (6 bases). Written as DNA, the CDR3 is TGTGCCACCGAGGTAGGACAGACCACCGGGGAGCTGTTTTTT. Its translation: CATEVGQTTGELFF.